The clone carrying this T cell receptor (beta chain) was found many times. The data derive from a study of T-cell reconstitution after alpha-beta-depleted transplantation in children. Unique molecular identifiers were incorporated during preparation of the TCRbeta library. TCRdb re-called the PCR reads through MiXCR, storing one row per CDR3 protein. The sample contains a few hundred thousand distinct CDR3 sequences, about a tenth of which appear only once. The specimen was PBMCs from the stem cell graft donor, collected from the stem cell graft. The source of this sequence is a human donor who donated a stem cell graft to a child with acute lymphoblastic leukemia.

The chain's CDR3 is CASSLGGNTGELFF. The CDR3 bases are TGTGCCAGCAGTTTGGGAGGAAACACCGGGGAGCTGTTTTTT. The J gene is TRBJ2-2, the V gene TRBV12-3 or TRBV12-4, with D tentatively TRBD2 (6 bases). Trimming pared 3 bases from V and 2 bases from J, leaving 7 bases between. The CDR3 runs 14 residues.